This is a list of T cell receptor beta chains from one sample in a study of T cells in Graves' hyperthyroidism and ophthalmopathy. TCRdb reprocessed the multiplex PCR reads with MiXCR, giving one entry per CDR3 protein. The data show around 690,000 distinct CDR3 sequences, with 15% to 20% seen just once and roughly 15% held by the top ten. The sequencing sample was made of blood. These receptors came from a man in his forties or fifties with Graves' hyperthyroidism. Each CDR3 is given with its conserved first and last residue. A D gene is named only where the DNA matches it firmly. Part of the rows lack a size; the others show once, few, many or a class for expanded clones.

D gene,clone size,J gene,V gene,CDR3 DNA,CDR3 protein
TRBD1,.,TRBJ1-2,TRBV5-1,TGCGCCAGCAGCGGCTGGTGGGGTGGACAGGGGCGAGACTATGGCTACACCTTC,CASSGWWGGQGRDYGYTF
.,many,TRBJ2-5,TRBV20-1,TGCAGTGCTGAGGGGGAGGGCAGTTCGGAGACCCAGTACTTC,CSAEGEGSSETQYF
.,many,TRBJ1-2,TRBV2,TGTGCCAGCAGTGACTCCCATAGCTCCAACTATGGCTACACCTTC,CASSDSHSSNYGYTF
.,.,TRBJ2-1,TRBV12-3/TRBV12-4,TGTGCCAGCAGTTTGTGGGCGGGTGAGCAGTTCTTC,CASSLWAGEQFF
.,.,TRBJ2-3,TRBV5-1,TGCGCCAGCAGCTTGAGGGGAGCGGGAGATACGCAGTATTTT,CASSLRGAGDTQYF
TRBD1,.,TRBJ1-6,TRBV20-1,TGCAGTGCTACACGGACAGGCGACTATAATTCACCCCTCCACTTT,CSATRTGDYNSPLHF
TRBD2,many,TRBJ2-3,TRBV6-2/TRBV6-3,TGTGCCAGCAGTTACTCGACTAGCGGTCATGTGGCAGATACGCAGTATTTT,CASSYSTSGHVADTQYF
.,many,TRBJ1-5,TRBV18,TGTGCCAGCTCACCCGCTTATAGCAATCAGCCCCAGCATTTT,CASSPAYSNQPQHF
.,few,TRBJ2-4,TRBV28,TGTGCCAGCAGTTTATCTATTAGCAGTAGGAGCATTCAGTACTTC,CASSLSISSRSIQYF
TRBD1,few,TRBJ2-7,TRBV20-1,TGCAGTGCTAGAGACCCTGGGACAGGGCTGTACGAGCAGTACTTC,CSARDPGTGLYEQYF
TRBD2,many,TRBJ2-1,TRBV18,TGTGCCAGCATGACTAGCGGGAGGCCAAATGAGCAGTTCTTC,CASMTSGRPNEQFF
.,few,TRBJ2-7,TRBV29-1,TGCAGCGTTGAAGGACCGGGACGGATATCCTACGAGCAGTACTTC,CSVEGPGRISYEQYF
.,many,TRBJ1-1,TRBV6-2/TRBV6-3,TGTGCCAGCAGTTACCCCTTTCGGGGAGGTCGGGTGAACACTGAAGCTTTCTTT,CASSYPFRGGRVNTEAFF
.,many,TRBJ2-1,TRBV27,TGTGCCAGCAGTTTATGGACTACCACACCCAATGAGCAGTTCTTC,CASSLWTTTPNEQFF
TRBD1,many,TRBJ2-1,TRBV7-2,TGTGCCAGCAGCTTAGGCAGGACAGGTTACAATGAGCAGTTCTTC,CASSLGRTGYNEQFF
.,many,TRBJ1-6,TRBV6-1,TGTGCCAGCAGTTCCCGGGGGCAGGGTGAATCCTATAATTCACCCCTCCACTTT,CASSSRGQGESYNSPLHF
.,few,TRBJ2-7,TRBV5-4,TGTGCCACCCCAAGGCGCGAGCAGTACTTC,CATPRREQYF
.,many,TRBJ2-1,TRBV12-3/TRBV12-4,TGTGCCTCAATGAGGGAATCCTTTAATGAGCAGTTCTTC,CASMRESFNEQFF
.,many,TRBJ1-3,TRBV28,TGTGCCAGCACCAGACCCCACTCTGGAAACACCATATATTTT,CASTRPHSGNTIYF
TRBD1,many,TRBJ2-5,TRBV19,TGTGCCAGTAGTATTCGGTCAGGGGGCGTGGAGACCCAGTACTTC,CASSIRSGGVETQYF
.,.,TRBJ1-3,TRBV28,TGTGCCAGCAGCCCCGGTTTTGCCATATATTTT,CASSPGFAIYF
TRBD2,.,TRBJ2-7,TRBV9,TGTGCCAGCAGCGTCCTACAGACTAGCGGGAGTGACGAGCAGTACTTC,CASSVLQTSGSDEQYF
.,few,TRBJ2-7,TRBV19,TGTGCCAGTAGCCCACTTGCGAGCGTAAGGTCCTACGAGCAGTACTTC,CASSPLASVRSYEQYF
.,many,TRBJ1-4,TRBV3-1,TGTGCCAGCAGCCAAGGGTGGGAAAAACTGTTTTTT,CASSQGWEKLFF
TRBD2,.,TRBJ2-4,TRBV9,TGTGCCAGCAGCACCGGACTAGCGGCTCTAGCCAAAAACATTCAGTACTTC,CASSTGLAALAKNIQYF
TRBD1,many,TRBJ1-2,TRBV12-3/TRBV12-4,TGTGCCAGCACGCCGGGACAGGGAAGATCTGGCTACACCTTC,CASTPGQGRSGYTF
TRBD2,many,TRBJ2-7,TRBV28,TGTGCCAGCAGTCCCCCACTAGCGCTCTACGAGCAGTACTTC,CASSPPLALYEQYF
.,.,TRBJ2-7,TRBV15,TGTGCCACCAGCAGAGATAGAATAGGAGAGCAGTACTTC,CATSRDRIGEQYF
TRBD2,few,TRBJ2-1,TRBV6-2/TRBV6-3,TGTGCCAGCCAATATTTAGCGGGAGGGCCCCGATTGGGAGATTACAATGAGCAGTTCTTC,CASQYLAGGPRLGDYNEQFF
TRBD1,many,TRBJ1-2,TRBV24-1,TGTGCCACCAGTGATGGTGGACAGGGCCTTGGCTACACCTTC,CATSDGGQGLGYTF
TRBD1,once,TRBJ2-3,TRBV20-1,TGCAGTGCTAGAGATTCCGGACAGGGGACAGATACGCAGTATTTT,CSARDSGQGTDTQYF
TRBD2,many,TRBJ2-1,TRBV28,TGTGCCAGCGGGAGGGCCTTCCGATCGAATGAGCAGTTCTTC,CASGRAFRSNEQFF
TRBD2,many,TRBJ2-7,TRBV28,TGTGCCAGCAGTTTAGGCGGGAGTGACGAGCAGTACTTC,CASSLGGSDEQYF
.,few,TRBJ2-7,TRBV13,TGTGCCAGCAGCTCCTCCCTCCTAGAGCAGTACTTC,CASSSSLLEQYF
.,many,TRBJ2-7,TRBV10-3,TGTGCCATCAGTGCTGTGGGGGAATCCTACGAGCAGTACTTC,CAISAVGESYEQYF
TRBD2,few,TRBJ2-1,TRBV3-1,TGTGCCAGCAGCCTGGGCGGGAGTAGGGTTGAGCAGTTCTTC,CASSLGGSRVEQFF
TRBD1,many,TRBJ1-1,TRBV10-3,TGTGCCATCAAACAGGGACAGGGGAACACTGAAGCTTTCTTT,CAIKQGQGNTEAFF
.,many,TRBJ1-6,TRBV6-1,TGTGCCAGCAGTACATCAAGGGGATTCGGCCATAATTCACCCCTCCACTTT,CASSTSRGFGHNSPLHF
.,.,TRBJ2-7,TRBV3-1,TGTGCCAGCAGCCCGTTGTTTGCGGGTGGGGGCTACGAGCAGTACTTC,CASSPLFAGGGYEQYF
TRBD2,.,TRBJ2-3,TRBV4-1,TGCGCCAGCAGCCAAGGGTATACTAGCGGGAGATCAGATACGCAGTATTTT,CASSQGYTSGRSDTQYF
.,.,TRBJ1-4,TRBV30,TGTGCCTGGTCTATACAAGCAGGTGAAAAACTGTTTTTT,CAWSIQAGEKLFF
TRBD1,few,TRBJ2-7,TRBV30,TGTGCCTGGAGTGTCGGGACAGGGAACGAGCAGTACTTC,CAWSVGTGNEQYF
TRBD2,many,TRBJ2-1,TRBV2,TGTGCCAGCAAAGGGACTAGCGGCGTCAATGAGCAGTTCTTC,CASKGTSGVNEQFF
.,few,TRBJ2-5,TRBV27,TGTGCCAGCAGTTTAGGCGAGACCCAGTGCTTC,CASSLGETQCF
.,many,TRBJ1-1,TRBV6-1,TGTGCCAGCAGGGAACAAGATTGGGTGAACACTGAAGCTTTCTTT,CASREQDWVNTEAFF
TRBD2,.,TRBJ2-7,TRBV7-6,TGTGCCAGCAGCTCGAGCGGGAGAGACAACTACGAGCAGTACTTC,CASSSSGRDNYEQYF